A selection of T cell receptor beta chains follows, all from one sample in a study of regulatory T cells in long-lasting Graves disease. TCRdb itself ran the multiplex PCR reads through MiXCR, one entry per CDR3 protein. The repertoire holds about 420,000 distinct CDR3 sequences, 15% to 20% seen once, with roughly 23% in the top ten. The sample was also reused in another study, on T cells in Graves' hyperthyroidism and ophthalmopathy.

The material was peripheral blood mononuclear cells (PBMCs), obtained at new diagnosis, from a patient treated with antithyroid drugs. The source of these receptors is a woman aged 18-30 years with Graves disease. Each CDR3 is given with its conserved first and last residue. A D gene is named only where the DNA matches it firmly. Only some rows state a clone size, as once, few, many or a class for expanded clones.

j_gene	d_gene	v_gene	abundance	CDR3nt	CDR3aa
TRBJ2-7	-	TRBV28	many	TGTGCCAGCAGTGTGAACGAGCAGTACTTC	CASSVNEQYF
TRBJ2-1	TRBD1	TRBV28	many	TGTGCCAGCAGTTTATCGGGGACAGCTTCCTACAATGAGCAGTTCTTC	CASSLSGTASYNEQFF
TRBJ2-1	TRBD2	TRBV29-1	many	TGCAGCGTTGAAAGTGGGAGGGCCGTACATGAGCAGTTCTTC	CSVESGRAVHEQFF
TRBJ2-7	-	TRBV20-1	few	TGCAGTGCTATGGCAGGGCCCTACGAGCAGTACTTC	CSAMAGPYEQYF
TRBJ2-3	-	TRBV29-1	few	TGCAGCATCCTTCGGGAGTTCGACGCAGATACGCAGTATTTT	CSILREFDADTQYF
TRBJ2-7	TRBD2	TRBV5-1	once	TGCGCCAGCAGATTGACTAGCGGGAGCCACGAGCAGTACTTC	CASRLTSGSHEQYF
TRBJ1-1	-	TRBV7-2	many	TGTGCCAGCAGCTCCGGGGGCGGGAACACTGAAGCTTTCTTT	CASSSGGGNTEAFF
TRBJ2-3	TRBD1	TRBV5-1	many	TGCGCCAGCAGCTCCGGACAGGTTGAAGATACGCAGTATTTT	CASSSGQVEDTQYF
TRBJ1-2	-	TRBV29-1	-	TGCAGCGTTGCTAGTGGCTATGGCTACACCTTC	CSVASGYGYTF
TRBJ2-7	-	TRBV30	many	TGTGCCTGGGACCACCGGGCCCTGTCTTCCTACGAGCAGTACTTC	CAWDHRALSSYEQYF
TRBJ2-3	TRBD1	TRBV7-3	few	TGTGCCAGCAGCTCGGACAGGGAGACAGATACGCAGTATTTT	CASSSDRETDTQYF
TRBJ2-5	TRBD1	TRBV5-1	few	TGCGCCAGCAGCTTCCGGGACAGCGAAGAGACCCAGTACTTC	CASSFRDSEETQYF
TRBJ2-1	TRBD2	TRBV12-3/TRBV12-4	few	TGTGCCACGCGGGGGGGCTCCTACAATGAGCAGTTCTTC	CATRGGSYNEQFF
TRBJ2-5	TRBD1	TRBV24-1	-	TGTGCCACCAGTGATTTGGTCTCAGACAGGGGGGTGGAGACCCAGTACTTC	CATSDLVSDRGVETQYF
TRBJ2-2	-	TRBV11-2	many	TGTGCCAGCAGCTTAGTTCCCAGACCCGCGAACACCGGGGAGCTGTTTTTT	CASSLVPRPANTGELFF
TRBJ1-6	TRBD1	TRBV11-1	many	TGTGCCAGCAGCGCGGGACAGAATAATTCACCCCTCCACTTT	CASSAGQNNSPLHF
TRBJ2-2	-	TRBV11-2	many	TGTGCCAGCAGCCCGTTACTCGGGGACACCGGGGAGCTGTTTTTT	CASSPLLGDTGELFF
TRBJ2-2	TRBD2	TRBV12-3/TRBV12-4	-	TGTGCCAGCAGTCCCCCATGGACTAGAGGCTTCGGGGAGCTGTTTTTT	CASSPPWTRGFGELFF
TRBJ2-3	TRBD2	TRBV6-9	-	TGTGCCAGCAGTTACTTTGGTGGGAGGGCCGGGGATACGCAGTATTTT	CASSYFGGRAGDTQYF
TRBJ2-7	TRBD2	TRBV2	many	TGTGCCAGCAGTGAAGTAAAATTTACCCCAATAGCGGGAGGGCCCAACTACGAGCAGTACTTC	CASSEVKFTPIAGGPNYEQYF
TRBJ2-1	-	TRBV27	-	TGTGCCAGCAGTTTATCCTGGGGGTCAGGTAATGAGCAGTTCTTC	CASSLSWGSGNEQFF
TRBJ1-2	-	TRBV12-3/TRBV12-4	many	TGTGCCAGCACCGACAGCAACTATGGCTACACCTTC	CASTDSNYGYTF
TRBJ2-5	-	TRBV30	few	TGTGCCTGGAGGAGGGTGGACACCCGGAGGTTGACCCAGTACTTC	CAWRRVDTRRLTQYF
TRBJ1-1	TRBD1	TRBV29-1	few	TGCAGCGTTGAAGTAACTGGACAGGAGGGGGAAGCTTTCTTT	CSVEVTGQEGEAFF
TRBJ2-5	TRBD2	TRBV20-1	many	TGCAGTGCTAGCCCGACTACGGGCACTAGCGTAGAGACCCAGTACTTC	CSASPTTGTSVETQYF
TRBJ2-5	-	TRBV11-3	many	TGTGCCAGCAGCTTAGAACTTTTTCAGACCCAGTACTTC	CASSLELFQTQYF
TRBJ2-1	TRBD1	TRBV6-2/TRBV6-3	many	TGTGCCAGCAGTTACAGTTCTGGTCTACAGGGGGCTTTGCGGGACAATGAGCAGTTCTTC	CASSYSSGLQGALRDNEQFF
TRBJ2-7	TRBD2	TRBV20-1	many	TGCAGTGCTAGGAGGGGGACTAGCGGGAGTGGGTCCGAGCAGTACTTC	CSARRGTSGSGSEQYF
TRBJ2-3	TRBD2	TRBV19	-	TGTGCCAGTAGTACCCAGCGGGGTGCTAGCACAGATACGCAGTATTTT	CASSTQRGASTDTQYF